Listed below are T cell receptor beta chains from one sample, sequenced in a study of cytomegalovirus exposure and HLA in healthy donors. Assay: immunoSEQ multiplex PCR; the TCRdb copy retains only in-frame clones and omits some. There are roughly 150,000 clones in the sample; about 80% occur only once, and roughly 27% lies in the top ten. The sequenced sample was PBMCs. The receptors were gathered from a man aged 25-45 years in good health and CMV-seropositive. The CDR3 runs from the conserved cysteine through the conserved F or W.

V	CDR3
TRBV5-1	CASSFGAGHTDTQYF
TRBV9	CASSATGEGNYGYTF
TRBV27	CASSLTPHDNQPQHF
TRBV18	CASSQTGGANYGYTF
TRBV6-1	CASSKQGPIQPQHF
TRBV5-1	CASSEGANYGYTF
TRBV5-1	CASSSPPSEKLFF
TRBV7-2	CASSLAGQYEQYF
TRBV6-1	CASSVAGEADTQYF
TRBV5-5	CASSLAQGAYNEQFF
TRBV29-1	CSVAQGTPGGYTF
TRBV7-9	CASSSTAGQGRSYEQYF
TRBV7-9	CASSFTGTEAFF
TRBV13	CASSPRQGRAEAFF
TRBV7-9	CASSLFVRSRDTDTQYF
TRBV10-3	CAVGRGGTEAFF
TRBV7-2	CASSLVTSGTYEQYF
TRBV5-1	CASSLTGGYNEQFF
TRBV27	CASSVRGGLNNNYGYTF
TRBV2	CASSDSGRESSPLHF
TRBV30	CAWSPQILAEAFF
TRBV7-9	CASSLGSGTGSTEAFF
TRBV10-3	CAISESRKQGEYEQYF
TRBV19	CASSSLTEAGTDTQYF
TRBV27	CASTPGDDYSGNTIYF
TRBV5-8	CASSFAGGYGYTF
TRBV4-1	CASSQEQRASSTDTQYF
TRBV6-5	CASRGGQPNTEAFF
TRBV6-6	CASTQGLGTEAFF
TRBV7-9	CASSLGADQPQHF
TRBV7-9	CASTEGTGFLPSTDTQYF
TRBV6-6	CATKALNANVAFF